A single sample gave rise to the 4 T cell receptor beta chains below, sequenced in a study of shared clonotypes between healthy human individuals. Assay used: immunoSEQ multiplex PCR; TCRdb lists only in-frame clones, some missing. The sample lists just over 95,000 clones, about two thirds occurring once. Specimen: memory CD8+ T cells sorted from blood. Indicated subset: CD45RO+ cells pooled with CCR7-negative TemRA cells. These receptors originate from a man aged 25 to 45 in good health.

The V and J genes are TRBV27 and TRBJ2-7; either TRBD1 or TRBD2 may supply D (5 bases each). The length of the CDR3 is 16 residues. V shed 2 bases and J shed 2 bases, with 16 bases lying between them. In germline, CDR1 is MNHEY, CDR2 SMNVEV (reference sequence). CDR3 sequence (DNA): TGTGCCAGCAGTTTAAGGCACTCCGGGACCACCTACGAGCAGTACTTC. Protein sequence: CASSLRHSGTTYEQYF.

This clone has more than one count but fewer than ten. The V gene is TRBV6-1, the J gene TRBJ2-7, with D hard to call. Trimming took off 5 bases at V and 3 bases at J, with 2 bases between the two ends. Germline-derived CDR1 and CDR2 are MNHNS and SASEGT. This CDR3 is 10 amino acids long. CDR3 sequence (DNA): TGTGCCAGCAGTTACTACGAGCAGTACTTC. The encoded protein is CASSYYEQYF.

The rearrangement links TRBV11-2 to TRBJ1-1; TRBD1 matches 7 bases. J was trimmed by 0 bases and V by 0 bases; bases with no gene match: 16. This CDR3 is 20 amino acids long. Germline V gene lookup returns CDR1 SGHAT and CDR2 FQNNGV. CDR3 sequence (DNA): TGTGCCAGCAGCTTAGAGAGACAGGGATTTTTGTGGCCTCTGAACACTGAAGCTTTCTTT. Its protein product is CASSLERQGFLWPLNTEAFF.

This clone appeared many times. The genes are TRBV6-1 and TRBJ2-2; TRBD1 is a possible D gene (5 bases). Between the trimmed V and J ends, which lost 1 base and 5 bases, there was a span of 8 bases. There are 14 residues in the CDR3. In germline, CDR1 is MNHNS, CDR2 SASEGT. DNA for the CDR3: TGTGCCAGCAGTGAAGGTGGGGCGACCGGGGAGCTGTTTTTT. Amino acid sequence: CASSEGGATGELFF.